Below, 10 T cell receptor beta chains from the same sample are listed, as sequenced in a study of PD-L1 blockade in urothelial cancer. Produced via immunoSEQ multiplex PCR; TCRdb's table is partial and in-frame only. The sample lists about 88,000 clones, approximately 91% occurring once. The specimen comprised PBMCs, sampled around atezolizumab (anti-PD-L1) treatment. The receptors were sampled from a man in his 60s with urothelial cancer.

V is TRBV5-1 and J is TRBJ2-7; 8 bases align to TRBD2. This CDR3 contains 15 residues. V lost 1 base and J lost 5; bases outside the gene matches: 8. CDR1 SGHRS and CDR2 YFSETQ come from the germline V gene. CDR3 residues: CASSLTSGSINEQYF. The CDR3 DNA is TGCGCCAGCAGCTTGACCAGCGGGAGTATCAACGAGCAGTACTTC.

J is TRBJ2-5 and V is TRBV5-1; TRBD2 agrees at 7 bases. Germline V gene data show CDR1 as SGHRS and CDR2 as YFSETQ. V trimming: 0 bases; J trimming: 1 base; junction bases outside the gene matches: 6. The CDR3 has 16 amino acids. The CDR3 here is CASSLVSSGIQETQYF. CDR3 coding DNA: TGCGCCAGCAGCTTGGTGTCTAGCGGAATCCAAGAGACCCAGTACTTC.

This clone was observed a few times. The CDR3 reads CAWSVTRGDSPLHF. CDR3 sequence (DNA): TGTGCCTGGAGTGTGACCCGGGGTGATTCACCCCTCCACTTT. J is TRBJ1-6 and V is TRBV30; D uncertain. V gave up 0 bases and J gave up 8 bases, with 11 bases separating them. Germline CDR1 reads GTSNPN; CDR2 reads SVGIG (reference sequence). CDR3 length: 14 amino acids.

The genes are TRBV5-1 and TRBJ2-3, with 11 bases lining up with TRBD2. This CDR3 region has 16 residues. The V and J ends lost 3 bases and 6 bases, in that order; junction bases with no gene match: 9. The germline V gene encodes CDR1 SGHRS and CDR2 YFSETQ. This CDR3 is CASSSLSGGAQDTQYF. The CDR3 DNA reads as TGCGCCAGCAGCTCCCTTAGCGGGGGGGCGCAGGATACGCAGTATTTT.

CDR3 sequence: CAWSVTAAGELFF. In DNA, the CDR3 is TGTGCCTGGAGTGTAACAGCGGCCGGGGAGCTGTTTTTT. J is TRBJ2-2 and V is TRBV30, with D tentatively TRBD2 (5 bases). Germline V lookup: CDR1 GTSNPN, CDR2 SVGIG (reference sequence). V was trimmed by 0 bases and J by 6 bases, leaving 8 bases between them. The CDR3 length is 13 residues.

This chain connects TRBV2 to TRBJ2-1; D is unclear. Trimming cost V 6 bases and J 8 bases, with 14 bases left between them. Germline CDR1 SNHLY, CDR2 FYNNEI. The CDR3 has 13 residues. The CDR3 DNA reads TGTGCCAGCAGGACTCTTCGGAAGGATGAGCAGTTCTTC. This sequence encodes CASRTLRKDEQFF.

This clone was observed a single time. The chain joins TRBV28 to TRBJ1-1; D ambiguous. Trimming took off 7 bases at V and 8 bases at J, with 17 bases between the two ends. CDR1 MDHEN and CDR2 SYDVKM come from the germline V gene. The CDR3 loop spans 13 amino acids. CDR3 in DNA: TGTGCCAGCATCAATGAACTGGTTAGAGAAGCTTTCTTT. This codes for CASINELVREAFF.

The CDR3 DNA reads as TGTGCCAGCAGCTTGGGCCCGGGGCGGGGTCCCTTGGGCGAGACCCAGTACTTC. Amino acid sequence: CASSLGPGRGPLGETQYF. The chain couples TRBV7-3 to TRBJ2-5; a possible D gene is TRBD2 (6 bases). The CDR3 is 18 residues long. V was trimmed by 3 bases and J by 5 bases, leaving 25 bases between them. In germline, CDR1 is SGHTA, CDR2 FQGTGA.

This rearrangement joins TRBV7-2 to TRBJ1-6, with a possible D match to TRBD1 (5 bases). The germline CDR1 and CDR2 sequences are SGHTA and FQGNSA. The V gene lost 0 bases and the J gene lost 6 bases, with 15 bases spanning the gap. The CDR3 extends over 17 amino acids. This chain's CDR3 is CASSLAQPREGNSPLHF. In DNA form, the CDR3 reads TGTGCCAGCAGCTTAGCGCAGCCCAGGGAGGGTAATTCACCCCTCCACTTT.

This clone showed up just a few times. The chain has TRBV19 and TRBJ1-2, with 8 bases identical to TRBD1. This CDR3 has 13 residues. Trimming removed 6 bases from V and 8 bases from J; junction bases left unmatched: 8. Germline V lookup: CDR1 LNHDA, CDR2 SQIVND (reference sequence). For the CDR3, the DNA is TGTGCCAGTAGGGATCAGGGGGCGAACGGCTACACCTTC. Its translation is CASRDQGANGYTF.